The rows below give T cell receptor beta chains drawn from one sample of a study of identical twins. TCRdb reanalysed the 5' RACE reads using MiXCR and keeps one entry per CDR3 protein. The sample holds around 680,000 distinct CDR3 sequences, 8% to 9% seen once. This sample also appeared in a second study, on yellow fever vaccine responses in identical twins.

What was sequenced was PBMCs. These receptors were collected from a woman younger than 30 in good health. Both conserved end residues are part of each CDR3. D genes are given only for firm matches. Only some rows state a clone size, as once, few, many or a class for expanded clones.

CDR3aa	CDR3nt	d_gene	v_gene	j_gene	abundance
CASSELAAIGTDTQYF	TGTGCCAGCTCAGAATTAGCGGCTATTGGCACAGATACGCAGTATTTT	-	TRBV18	TRBJ2-3	-
CASSLWAGEYQETQYF	TGTGCCAGCAGCTTATGGGCGGGGGAGTACCAAGAGACCCAGTACTTC	TRBD2	TRBV7-9	TRBJ2-5	few
CASSSGLGFHEQYF	TGTGCCAGCAGTTCGGGACTAGGTTTCCACGAGCAGTACTTC	TRBD2	TRBV27	TRBJ2-7	-
CASSLFGVNNEQFF	TGCGCCAGCAGCTTGTTTGGGGTTAACAATGAGCAGTTCTTC	-	TRBV5-1	TRBJ2-1	many
CASSSPPRGGDNEQFF	TGTGCCAGCAGTTCCCCCCCACGGGGGGGGGACAATGAGCAGTTCTTC	TRBD2	TRBV2	TRBJ2-1	few
CASSLDPVYSGANVLTF	TGCGCCAGCAGCTTGGACCCGGTTTACTCTGGGGCCAACGTCCTGACTTTC	-	TRBV5-1	TRBJ2-6	-
CASSLSAAGTVETQYF	TGTGCCAGCAGTTTATCGGCGGCAGGGACGGTTGAGACCCAGTACTTC	-	TRBV27	TRBJ2-5	few
CASSVAGGLETQYF	TGTGCCAGCAGCGTAGCGGGGGGCCTGGAGACCCAGTACTTC	-	TRBV9	TRBJ2-5	-
CASSLWGQGGGNQPQHF	TGTGCCAGCAGCTTATGGGGCCAGGGTGGAGGCAATCAGCCCCAGCATTTT	-	TRBV7-2	TRBJ1-5	few
CSASPNRGGLGYTF	TGCAGTGCTAGTCCTAACAGGGGAGGTTTAGGCTACACCTTC	TRBD1	TRBV20-1	TRBJ1-2	many
CASRTGSLEQYF	TGTGCCAGCAGGACGGGTTCCTTGGAGCAGTACTTC	-	TRBV6-5	TRBJ2-7	many
CAIRGQNEQFF	TGTGCCATCAGAGGGCAAAATGAGCAGTTCTTC	-	TRBV10-3	TRBJ2-1	few
CASSLRQAPVETQYF	TGTGCCAGCAGCTTACGGCAGGCTCCCGTAGAGACCCAGTACTTC	-	TRBV13	TRBJ2-5	many
CASSAAEYNEQFF	TGTGCCAGCAGCGCCGCGGAGTACAATGAGCAGTTCTTC	-	TRBV7-2	TRBJ2-1	few
CASSRDRGSNEQFF	TGTGCCAGCAGCCGCGACAGGGGTAGTAATGAGCAGTTCTTC	TRBD1	TRBV11-2	TRBJ2-1	few
CSASGKGALGEQYF	TGCAGTGCTTCGGGCAAGGGGGCGTTGGGCGAGCAGTACTTC	TRBD1	TRBV20-1	TRBJ2-7	-
CASSRQGYEQFF	TGTGCCAGCAGCAGACAGGGGTATGAGCAGTTCTTC	TRBD1	TRBV7-2	TRBJ2-1	-
CASDAGQGNTGELFF	TGTGCCAGCGATGCGGGACAGGGCAACACCGGGGAGCTGTTTTTT	TRBD1	TRBV9	TRBJ2-2	-
CSAFGTGPGELFF	TGCAGTGCCTTCGGGACAGGGCCCGGGGAGCTGTTTTTT	TRBD1	TRBV20-1	TRBJ2-2	-
CAISEGVNEQFF	TGTGCCATCAGTGAAGGGGTCAATGAGCAGTTCTTC	-	TRBV10-3	TRBJ2-1	few
CATSDSGDTDTQYF	TGTGCCACCAGTGATTCAGGGGACACAGATACGCAGTATTTT	-	TRBV24-1	TRBJ2-3	many
CASSLALGIEETQYF	TGCGCCAGCAGCTTGGCGCTAGGGATTGAAGAGACCCAGTACTTC	-	TRBV5-1	TRBJ2-5	few
CSVEDQGKTKNIQYF	TGCAGCGTTGAAGATCAGGGGAAGACCAAAAACATTCAGTACTTC	-	TRBV29-1	TRBJ2-4	many
CASSQEGAGPRAYF	TGTGCCAGCAGCCAAGAGGGGGCAGGGCCACGGGCGTACTTC	-	TRBV3-1	TRBJ2-7	many
CASTTGPHTDTQYF	TGTGCCAGCACGACCGGGCCCCACACAGATACGCAGTATTTT	-	TRBV11-2	TRBJ2-3	few
CASSGEGGNYYEQYF	TGTGCCAGCAGTGGGGAGGGCGGGAACTACTACGAGCAGTACTTC	TRBD2	TRBV25-1	TRBJ2-7	-
CASSLPASGRNEQYF	TGTGCCAGCAGTTTGCCGGCTAGCGGGAGGAACGAGCAGTACTTC	TRBD2	TRBV12-3/TRBV12-4	TRBJ2-7	-
CASSLGNNQPQHF	TGTGCCAGCAGCCTGGGGAACAATCAGCCCCAGCATTTT	-	TRBV7-9	TRBJ1-5	-
CASSPGPGYGYTF	TGTGCCAGCAGTCCAGGGCCCGGCTATGGCTACACCTTC	-	TRBV12-3/TRBV12-4	TRBJ1-2	many
CASSYSWTSGSIYEQYF	TGTGCCAGCAGTTACTCCTGGACTAGCGGGAGTATCTACGAGCAGTACTTC	TRBD2	TRBV6-2/TRBV6-3	TRBJ2-7	few
CASRSQTGSYNEQFF	TGTGCCAGCCGGTCACAAACGGGGTCCTACAATGAGCAGTTCTTC	-	TRBV7-3	TRBJ2-1	many
CASSSREKNTGELFF	TGTGCCAGCAGCAGCAGGGAGAAGAACACCGGGGAGCTGTTTTTT	-	TRBV7-8	TRBJ2-2	-
CASMPAGGSYNEQFF	TGTGCCAGCATGCCAGCGGGAGGGTCCTACAATGAGCAGTTCTTC	TRBD2	TRBV28	TRBJ2-1	-
CSVGVTGTYEQYF	TGCAGCGTTGGGGTAACAGGAACCTACGAGCAGTACTTC	-	TRBV29-1	TRBJ2-7	-
CASSQDVGGAETQYF	TGTGCCAGCAGCCAAGATGTGGGGGGCGCAGAGACCCAGTACTTC	-	TRBV4-2	TRBJ2-5	few
CASNLYNEQFF	TGTGCCAGTAACTTATACAATGAGCAGTTCTTC	-	TRBV19	TRBJ2-1	few
CASSAGRKDTQYF	TGTGCCAGCAGCGCGGGACGGAAGGATACGCAGTATTTT	-	TRBV9	TRBJ2-3	-
CSATALSSGRGYYEQYF	TGCAGTGCTACGGCCTTGTCTAGCGGGAGGGGGTACTACGAGCAGTACTTC	TRBD2	TRBV20-1	TRBJ2-7	many
CASSPGTGERETQYF	TGTGCCAGTAGTCCTGGGACAGGGGAAAGAGAGACCCAGTACTTC	TRBD1	TRBV19	TRBJ2-5	few
CASSLPGGAGEQYF	TGTGCCAGCAGCTTACCAGGGGGTGCGGGTGAGCAGTACTTC	TRBD1	TRBV7-9	TRBJ2-7	few
CASSLEAGPQETQYF	TGCGCCAGCAGCTTGGAGGCAGGGCCCCAAGAGACCCAGTACTTC	-	TRBV5-1	TRBJ2-5	many
CASSQVGRTTDTQYF	TGTGCCAGCAGCCAAGTGGGACGGACCACAGATACGCAGTATTTT	-	TRBV4-2	TRBJ2-3	few
CASSQDRRNQETQYF	TGTGCCAGCAGCCAAGATCGACGGAACCAAGAGACCCAGTACTTC	-	TRBV3-1	TRBJ2-5	few
CATKPGGGYGYTF	TGTGCCACCAAACCAGGGGGCGGCTATGGCTACACCTTC	TRBD1	TRBV10-3	TRBJ1-2	many
CATNRGGNNEQFF	TGTGCCACCAACCGCGGGGGAAACAATGAGCAGTTCTTC	TRBD2	TRBV24-1	TRBJ2-1	few
CASSQDRVAGGNYNEQFF	TGCGCCAGCAGCCAAGATAGGGTAGCGGGAGGGAACTACAATGAGCAGTTCTTC	TRBD2	TRBV4-1	TRBJ2-1	few
CASRKGASGNTIYF	TGTGCCAGCAGGAAGGGGGCCTCTGGAAACACCATATATTTT	TRBD1	TRBV12-3/TRBV12-4	TRBJ1-3	-
CASSVPSGRAAEQFF	TGTGCCAGCAGCGTCCCTAGCGGGAGGGCAGCTGAGCAGTTCTTC	TRBD2	TRBV2	TRBJ2-1	-
CASIKYWDPGTRGVEQYF	TGTGCCAGCATCAAATACTGGGATCCTGGGACCAGGGGGGTCGAGCAGTACTTC	-	TRBV11-1	TRBJ2-7	-
CASSLPPPETQYF	TGTGCCAGCAGCTTACCCCCCCCAGAGACCCAGTACTTC	-	TRBV5-4	TRBJ2-5	few
CASIPDRGHNSPLHF	TGTGCCAGTATTCCTGACAGGGGTCATAATTCACCCCTCCACTTT	TRBD1	TRBV19	TRBJ1-6	few
CAISESRGWGTGELFF	TGTGCCATCAGTGAGTCTCGGGGGTGGGGCACCGGGGAGCTGTTTTTT	-	TRBV10-3	TRBJ2-2	few